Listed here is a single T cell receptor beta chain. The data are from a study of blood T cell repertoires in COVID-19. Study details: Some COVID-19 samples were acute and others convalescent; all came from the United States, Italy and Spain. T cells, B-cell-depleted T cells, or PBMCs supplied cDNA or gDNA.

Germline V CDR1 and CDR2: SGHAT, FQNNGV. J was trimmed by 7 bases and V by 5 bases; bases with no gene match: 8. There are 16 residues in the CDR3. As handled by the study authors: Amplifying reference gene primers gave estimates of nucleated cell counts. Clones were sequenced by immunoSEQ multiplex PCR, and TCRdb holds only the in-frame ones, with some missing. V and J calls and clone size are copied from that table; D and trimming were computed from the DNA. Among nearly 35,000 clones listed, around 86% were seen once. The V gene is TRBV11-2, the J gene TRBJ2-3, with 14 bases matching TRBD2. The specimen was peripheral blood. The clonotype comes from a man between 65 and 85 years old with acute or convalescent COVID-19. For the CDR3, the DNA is TGTGCCAGCAGCCTCACGACTAGCGGGAGGGCCAATACGCAGTATTTT. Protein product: CASSLTTSGRANTQYF. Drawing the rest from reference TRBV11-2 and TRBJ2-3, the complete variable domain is EAGVAQSPRYKIIEKRQSVAFWCNPISGHATLYWYQQILGQGPKLLIQFQNNGVVDDSQLPKDRFSAERLKGVDSTLKIQPAKLEDSAVYLCASSLTTSGRANTQYFGPGTRLTVL.